A selection of T cell receptor beta chains follows, all from one sample in a study of blood T cell repertoires in COVID-19. TCRdb's table, derived via immunoSEQ multiplex PCR, lists solely in-frame clones and lacks some. Seen here are about 310,000 clones, over 75% observed once, and the top ten hold roughly 2%. Sequencing input: PBMCs or T cells enriched from blood (not recorded which). All receptors derive from a man aged 25 to 45 who had recovered from COVID-19. The conserved cysteine and the conserved F or W are not part of the CDR3 here. Fields, in order: J gene, CDR3 length, V gene, CDR3 protein.

TRBJ1-5 12 TRBV18 ASSRGTGGQPQH
TRBJ2-1 17 TRBV4-2 ASSQDVIGLAGGRNEQF
TRBJ1-1 12 TRBV12-5 ASERGRKGTEAF
TRBJ2-7 13 TRBV5-5 ASSLAGGLSYEQY
TRBJ1-1 11 TRBV29-1 SAQQDMNTEAF
TRBJ1-4 14 TRBV4-1 ASSQVGGVTNEKLF
TRBJ1-1 11 TRBV6-5 ASIGTANTEAF
TRBJ1-4 12 TRBV27 ASSPGTGLKKLF
TRBJ2-2 14 TRBV6-2/TRBV6-3 ASSYTAGGLQGELF
TRBJ1-5 12 TRBV2 ASSDRGSNQPQH
TRBJ2-7 14 TRBV23-1 ASSQKPGQGGNEQY
TRBJ1-1 13 TRBV2 ASSGRGAENTEAF
TRBJ1-4 13 TRBV9 ASSGGQRANEKLF
TRBJ1-1 11 TRBV27 ASSFSRTGEAF
TRBJ1-2 11 TRBV29-1 SVSPGESGGYT
TRBJ2-3 13 TRBV11-3 ASSPGTSGTDTQY
TRBJ2-2 14 TRBV11-3 ASSPGQGEYTGELF
TRBJ2-3 10 TRBV11-1 ASSGGTDTQY
TRBJ2-3 12 TRBV7-2 ASSLAGSTDTQY
TRBJ1-1 13 TRBV4-2 ASSQEGTGGTEAF
TRBJ1-5 9 TRBV7-5 ARSLHQPQH
TRBJ1-5 12 TRBV3-1/TRBV3-2 ASSQGQGYQPQH
TRBJ1-1 13 TRBV5-1 ASSFFQGATSEAF
TRBJ1-2 14 TRBV5-1 ASSYLTGGNNYGYT
TRBJ2-3 14 TRBV19 ASSIPLGQEGDTQY
TRBJ2-2 13 TRBV18 ASSPGQINTGELF
TRBJ1-2 13 TRBV10-3 AISESGGAFYGYT
TRBJ2-7 13 TRBV6-2/TRBV6-3 ASSYQSGVSYEQY
TRBJ2-5 16 TRBV7-9 ASSLGKLAGGRKETQY
TRBJ2-3 15 TRBV6-2/TRBV6-3 ASSYASGGLLTDTQY
TRBJ2-1 14 TRBV6-2/TRBV6-3 ASSYRTGHSYNEQF
TRBJ1-1 12 TRBV2 ASFRGIGNTEAF
TRBJ2-5 14 TRBV11-2 ASSPQGTIRQETQY
TRBJ2-1 14 TRBV9 ASSVSSTALGNEQF
TRBJ1-6 12 TRBV27 ASTPGGAGSPLH
TRBJ2-2 13 TRBV7-2 ASSPPDRGPGELF
TRBJ1-2 11 TRBV6-5 ASRFQGRDGYT